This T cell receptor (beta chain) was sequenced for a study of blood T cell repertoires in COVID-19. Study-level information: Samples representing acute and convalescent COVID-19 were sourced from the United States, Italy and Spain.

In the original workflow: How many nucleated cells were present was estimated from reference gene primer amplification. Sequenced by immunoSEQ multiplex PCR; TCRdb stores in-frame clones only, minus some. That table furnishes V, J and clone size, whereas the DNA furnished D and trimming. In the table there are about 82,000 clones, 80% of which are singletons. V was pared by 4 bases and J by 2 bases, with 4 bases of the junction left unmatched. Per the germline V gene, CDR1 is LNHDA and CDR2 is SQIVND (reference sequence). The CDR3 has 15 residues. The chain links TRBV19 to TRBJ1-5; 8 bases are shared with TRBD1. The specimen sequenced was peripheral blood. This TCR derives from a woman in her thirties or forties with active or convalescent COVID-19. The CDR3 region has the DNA TGTGCCAGTAGTACCCAGACAGGGGGCAATCAGCCCCAGCATTTT. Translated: CASSTQTGGNQPQHF. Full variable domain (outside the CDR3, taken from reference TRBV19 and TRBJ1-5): DGGITQSPKYLFRKEGQNVTLSCEQNLNHDAMYWYRQDPGQGLRLIYYSQIVNDFQKGDIAEGYSVSREKKESFPLTVTSAQKNPTAFYLCASSTQTGGNQPQHFGDGTRLSIL.